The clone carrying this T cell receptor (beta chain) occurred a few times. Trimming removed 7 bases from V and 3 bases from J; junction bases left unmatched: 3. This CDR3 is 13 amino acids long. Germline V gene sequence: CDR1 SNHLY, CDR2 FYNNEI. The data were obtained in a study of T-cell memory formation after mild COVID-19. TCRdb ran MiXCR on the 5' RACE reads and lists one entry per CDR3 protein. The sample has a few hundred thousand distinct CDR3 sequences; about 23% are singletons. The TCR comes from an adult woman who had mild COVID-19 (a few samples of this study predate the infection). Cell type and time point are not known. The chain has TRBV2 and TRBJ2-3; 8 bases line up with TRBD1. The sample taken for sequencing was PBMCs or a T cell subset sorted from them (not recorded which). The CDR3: CASNGQGTDTQYF. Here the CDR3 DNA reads TGTGCCAGCAACGGACAGGGAACAGATACGCAGTATTTT.